The clone carrying this TCR beta chain was picked up many times. Antigen: not known. Germline CDR1 MNHNS, CDR2 SASEGT. J lost 5 bases, V lost 5 bases, and 3 bases had no gene match. CDR3 length: 13 amino acids. These data are taken from a study of T cells in Graves' hyperthyroidism and ophthalmopathy. General study findings and limits: In the blood, most expanded thyroid clonotypes above 0.001 appeared as well. Onset of ophthalmopathy came a median roughly 6.4 months after the model predicted it.

Clinical Activity Scores of at least 3, NOSPECS grades of at least 4 and durations under 3 months characterized ophthalmopathy patients. Diagnoses rested on clinical symptoms, serum thyroxine and TRAb, thyroid ultrasound and orbital computed tomography. Amplification yielded TCR beta CDR3 regions, with RNA transcripts as the source. During a first-round RT-PCR of the TCR CDR3, the HTBI primer set was used. TCRdb called the multiplex PCR reads again in MiXCR, with one record for every CDR3 protein. The data show 700,000 or so distinct CDR3 sequences, around 13% seen once. This chain uses TRBV6-1 with TRBJ2-5, with 9 bases that match TRBD2. The sequencing input was blood. This receptor was obtained from a woman aged 50 to 60 with Graves' ophthalmopathy. The CDR3 region is CASSPGTSETQYF. CDR3 sequence (DNA): TGTGCCAGCAGTCCTGGGACTAGCGAGACCCAGTACTTC.